These 16 T cell receptor beta chains originate from one sample sequenced in a study of cytomegalovirus exposure and HLA in healthy donors. The PCR had 60 Vbeta and 13 Jbeta primers. Profiled with immunoSEQ multiplex PCR; TCRdb holds only in-frame clones, not every one. The sample holds about 130,000 clones, 8% to 11% seen once. Sequencing was carried out using PBMCs. Receptor source: a woman younger than 30 in good health and CMV-seropositive.

J is TRBJ1-6 and V is TRBV5-1, with unresolved D. Germline values: CDR1 SGHRS, CDR2 YFSETQ. V was shortened by 0 bases and J by 9 bases, with 19 bases between the two germline ends. The CDR3 runs to 17 residues. Here the CDR3 DNA reads TGCGCCAGCAGCTTGGTCCCCCAAGCCTTACTCCCTTCACCCCTCCACTTT. Translating it yields CASSLVPQALLPSPLHF.

This clone has just a few counts. The rearrangement joins TRBV5-1 to TRBJ2-5, with D tentatively TRBD1 (6 bases). Germline V gene sequence: CDR1 SGHRS, CDR2 YFSETQ. CDR3 length: 15 residues. V was shortened by 4 bases and J by 4 bases, with 17 bases between the two germline ends. The CDR3 DNA sequence: TGCGCCAGCAGCCCTCAGGGGTCCTGGGGAGAGACCCAGTACTTC. As protein: CASSPQGSWGETQYF.

There are a few counts of this clone. This chain uses TRBV5-1 with TRBJ2-7; 10 nucleotides line up with TRBD2. Germline CDR1 is SGHRS and CDR2 is YFSETQ. The CDR3 runs to 13 residues. V lost 2 bases, J lost 7 bases, and 3 bases stayed unmatched. CDR3 sequence reads: CASSLQREGEQYF. The CDR3 DNA reads TGCGCCAGCAGCTTACAGCGGGAGGGGGAGCAGTACTTC.

V and J are TRBV7-6 and TRBJ1-1, with 9 positions matching TRBD1. Germline V gives CDR1 SGHVS, CDR2 FNYEAQ. CDR3 length: 13 amino acids. The junction had 2 bases not matched to a gene; V was cut back by 1 base and J by 8 bases. The CDR3 reads CASSLEGQGEAFF. CDR3 DNA sequence: TGTGCCAGCAGCTTAGAGGGACAGGGCGAAGCTTTCTTT.

The CDR3 reads CASSLIGGETQYF. CDR3 sequence (DNA): TGTGCCAGCAGTTTGATTGGGGGCGAGACCCAGTACTTC. The V and J genes are TRBV5-6 and TRBJ2-5, with D maybe TRBD1 (6 bases). The CDR3 has 13 amino acids. The V end was cut by 5 bases, the J end by 5 bases, with 13 bases between. Germline values: CDR1 SGHDT, CDR2 YYEEEE.

The chain carries TRBV2 and TRBJ2-2; TRBD2 aligns across 11 bases. The CDR3 has 15 amino acids. V shed 6 bases and J 5 bases; nucleotides not matched to a gene: 5. Germline V lookup: CDR1 SNHLY, CDR2 FYNNEI. CDR3 coding DNA: TGTGCCAGCAGCCCGACTAGCGGGAATACCGGGGAGCTGTTTTTT. It yields the protein CASSPTSGNTGELFF.

Here the CDR3 DNA reads TGTGCCAGCAGCTTAAGGGGGGAGAGTCCCACTGAAGCTTTCTTT. Residues: CASSLRGESPTEAFF. This sequence joins TRBV7-3 and TRBJ1-1, with D maybe TRBD1 (5 bases). There are 15 residues in the CDR3. From germline, CDR1 is SGHTA and CDR2 FQGTGA. V lost 1 base to trimming and J lost 4 bases, with 13 bases between them.

V is TRBV28 and J is TRBJ2-3; TRBD2 might be the D (7 bases). This CDR3 region has 13 residues. The germline gives CDR1 MDHEN, CDR2 SYDVKM. V was cut by 8 bases and J by 1 base, with 10 bases left in between. Here the CDR3 DNA reads TGTGCCAGCGGAGGGGGGGGCACAGATACGCAGTATTTT. Its translation is CASGGGGTDTQYF.

The CDR3 region is CASSPGLALSNNEQFF. The CDR3 region has the DNA TGTGCCAGCTCTCCGGGACTAGCCCTGTCCAACAATGAGCAGTTCTTC. The chain recombines TRBV18 with TRBJ2-1; 9 bases line up with TRBD2. The CDR3 covers 16 residues. CDR1 and CDR2 from the germline V gene are KGHSH and LQKENI. The V segment lost 6 bases and the J segment 5 bases; nucleotides outside the gene matches: 11.

This chain uses TRBV29-1 with TRBJ2-7; D gene uncertain. The CDR3 contains 10 residues. V was clipped by 8 bases and J by 3 bases, with 8 bases between them. Per the germline V gene, CDR1 is SQVTM and CDR2 is ANQGSEA. CDR3 loop: CSPSLYEQYF. CDR3 nucleotide sequence: TGCAGCCCGAGCCTCTACGAGCAGTACTTC.

The V call is TRBV7-8, the J call TRBJ2-5; TRBD1 is a possible D gene (5 bases). V was cut by 5 bases and J by 4 bases, with 11 bases left in between. The length of the CDR3 is 13 residues. CDR1 is SGHVS, CDR2 FQNEAQ, per germline. The CDR3 is CASSLRQLETQYF. The DNA of the CDR3 is TGTGCCAGCAGCCTACGACAGTTAGAGACCCAGTACTTC.

The chain has TRBV29-1 and TRBJ2-5; TRBD1 matches at 7 bases. Looked up from germline, CDR1 is SQVTM and CDR2 is ANQGSEA. CDR3 length: 12 residues. The V and J ends lost 2 bases and 4 bases, in that order; junction bases with no gene match: 1. The CDR3 sequence: CSVEPGGETQYF. CDR3 in DNA: TGCAGCGTTGAACCAGGGGGAGAGACCCAGTACTTC.

The V and J genes are TRBV27 and TRBJ1-4; a possible D gene is TRBD1 (6 bases). There are 15 residues in the CDR3. Trimming cost V 4 bases and J 4 bases, with 13 bases left between them. The germline V gene has CDR1 MNHEY and CDR2 SMNVEV (reference sequence). CDR3 bases: TGTGCCAGCAGTTACATGACAGGAAATAATGAAAAACTGTTTTTT. It specifies CASSYMTGNNEKLFF.

The chain employs TRBV5-1 and TRBJ1-1; D gene ambiguous. V shed 0 bases and J shed 5 bases, with 8 bases lying between them. Germline loops: CDR1 SGHRS, CDR2 YFSETQ. The CDR3 extends over 13 amino acids. The CDR3 DNA is TGCGCCAGCAGCTTGGCCTCGGGTACTGAAGCTTTCTTT. Amino acid sequence: CASSLASGTEAFF.

This rearrangement joins TRBV6-1 to TRBJ2-7; weak D call: TRBD2 (5 bases). CDR1 and CDR2 (germline): MNHNS, SASEGT. There are 14 residues in the CDR3. V was cut by 2 bases and J by 3 bases, with 11 bases left in between. The CDR3 coding sequence is TGTGCCAGCAGTGAAACCGGACTTGGCTACGAGCAGTACTTC. Its protein is CASSETGLGYEQYF.

This clone occurred a few times. J is TRBJ2-6 and V is TRBV30; tentatively, D is TRBD1 (5 bases). The CDR3 length is 19 residues. Germline CDR1 is GTSNPN and CDR2 is SVGIG (reference sequence). V was pared by 8 bases and J by 1 base, with 27 bases between. CDR3 residues: CAGSRVTALAGSGANVLTF. CDR3 nucleotides: TGTGCCGGAAGTCGAGTGACAGCACTGGCAGGGTCTGGGGCCAACGTCCTGACTTTC. Filled out from reference TRBV30 and TRBJ2-6, the complete variable domain reads SQTIHQWPATLVQPVGSPLSLECTVEGTSNPNLYWYRQAAGRGLQLLFYSVGIGQISSEVPQNLSASRPQDRQFILSSKKLLLSDSGFYLCAGSRVTALAGSGANVLTFGAGSRLTVL.